Sequencing of this TCR beta chain was carried out in a study of CD8 T cells in Susac syndrome. On the study more broadly: The sequenced Susac syndrome patients included more than five who had clinically active disease and about 8 who were in remission. Intravenous immunoglobulin alone or corticosteroids were being given to patients with Susac syndrome at blood draw, unless they were therapy-naive.

TCR beta sequences were obtained from blood CD8+ and CD4+ T cells. Germline V gene data show CDR1 as SGHDN and CDR2 as FVKESK. Trimming removed 4 bases from V and 1 base from J, with 10 bases in between. CDR3 size: 14 residues. RNA, at about 0.45 to 1 ug, was reverse transcribed with random hexamers. It was immunoSEQ multiplex PCR that amplified TCR beta CDR3 across 54 Vbeta and 13 Jbeta. TCRdb reanalysed the immunoSEQ multiplex PCR reads using MiXCR and keeps one entry per CDR3 protein. The table has about 160,000 distinct CDR3 sequences, about 96% seen once. V and J are TRBV14 and TRBJ1-2; possibly TRBD1 for D (6 bases). Material for sequencing was CD4+ T cells from PBMCs. This TCR derives from a human donor with Susac syndrome. The CDR3 region has the DNA TGTGCCAGCAGCCTAGGGACATTTAACTATGGCTACACCTTC. Its protein is CASSLGTFNYGYTF.